These 30 T cell receptor beta chains were sequenced from one sample in a study of beta chain features in type 1 diabetes. Study results and caveats: There was a moderate but significant shortening of TCRB CDR3s in all four CD4+ subsets of Type 1 diabetes patients.

Which antigens these TCRs recognize remains unknown. Expressed TCRB transcripts were sequenced because the isolated RNA had all been reverse transcribed beforehand. Assay used: immunoSEQ multiplex PCR; TCRdb lists only in-frame clones, some missing. Found here are some 14,000 clones, over 60% of them singletons; the top ten hold around 0.57%. The material sequenced was stem cell memory CD4+ T cells from blood. The receptors here all came from a woman between 18 and 29 years old with type 1 diabetes.

CDR3 sequence (DNA): TGTGCCAGCAGCCCGCAAGGGGGGCCCCAGCATTTT. It encodes CASSPQGGPQHF. The V and J genes are TRBV7-2 and TRBJ1-5; D possibly corresponds to TRBD1 (6 bases). CDR1 and CDR2 from the germline V gene are SGHTA and FQGNSA. V dropped 5 bases and J dropped 9 bases, with 11 bases sitting between them. This CDR3 is 12 amino acids long.

The J gene is TRBJ2-6, the V gene TRBV14; D possibly corresponds to TRBD1 (6 bases). CDR3 length: 16 residues. The V gene lost 4 bases and the J gene lost 2 bases, with 12 bases spanning the gap. Per germline, CDR1 SGHDN and CDR2 FVKESK. As DNA, the CDR3 is TGTGCCAGCAGCCCCCCGCCAGGGGCTGGGGCCAACGTCCTGACTTTC. This sequence encodes CASSPPPGAGANVLTF.

This clone was counted once. The J gene is TRBJ2-3, the V gene TRBV5-1; TRBD2 agrees at 8 bases. V was clipped by 4 bases and J by 5 bases; unmatched bases: 15. From germline, CDR1 is SGHRS and CDR2 YFSETQ. This CDR3 is built from 17 residues. CDR3 sequence: CASSPVLYVGREDTQYF. The CDR3 nucleotides read TGCGCCAGCAGCCCCGTCCTCTATGTCGGGAGGGAAGATACGCAGTATTTT.

The chain recombines TRBV6-1 with TRBJ2-1; D not resolved. Trimming shortened V by 4 bases and J by 10 bases, and 17 bases separated the two germline ends. This CDR3 region has 14 residues. Per the germline V gene, CDR1 is MNHNS and CDR2 is SASEGT. CDR3 coding DNA: TGTGCCAGCAGTGGAGTTGGGCAGTACCAAGAGCAGTTCTTC. Translation gives CASSGVGQYQEQFF.

The J gene is TRBJ2-7, the V gene TRBV28; D ambiguous. From germline, CDR1 is MDHEN and CDR2 SYDVKM. The CDR3 consists of 12 residues. Trimming left V 7 bases short and J 1 base short, with 8 bases between. DNA for the CDR3: TGTGCCAGCATGAGGTCATCCTACGAGCAGTACTTC. Residues: CASMRSSYEQYF.

V usage is TRBV5-1 and J usage is TRBJ2-5; a possible D gene is TRBD1 (5 bases). This CDR3 contains 16 residues. Per germline, CDR1 SGHRS and CDR2 YFSETQ. The ends were cut back, 0 bases at V and 7 bases at J, with 19 bases in the middle. The CDR3 here is CASSLEGQGRGGTQYF. In DNA, the CDR3 is TGCGCCAGCAGCTTGGAGGGGCAGGGTCGAGGTGGGACCCAGTACTTC.

The chain combines TRBV7-2 with TRBJ2-7; tentative D call: TRBD1 (5 bases). V was cut by 5 bases and J by 4 bases, with 9 bases left in between. CDR3 length equals 12 residues. CDR1 SGHTA and CDR2 FQGNSA come from the germline V gene. CDR3 sequence (DNA): TGTGCCAGCAGCGCGACAGTATACGAGCAGTACTTC. Protein: CASSATVYEQYF.

The chain links TRBV14 to TRBJ2-7; D might be TRBD1 (6 bases). Trimming removed 4 bases at V and 11 bases at J, with 18 bases between. CDR3 length equals 13 residues. Germline-derived CDR1 and CDR2 are SGHDN and FVKESK. The CDR3 region has the DNA TGTGCCAGCAGCCCGAGGACAGATGCGAACAAGTACTTC. It codes for CASSPRTDANKYF.

The chain couples TRBV9 to TRBJ2-5; D ambiguous. The V end lost 4 bases, the J end lost 5 bases, and 3 bases lay between the germline ends. CDR3 length: 10 amino acids. CDR1 SGDLS and CDR2 YYNGEE come from the germline V gene. CDR3 DNA: TGTGCCAGCAGCCGTGAGACCCAGTACTTC. Translated, it gives CASSRETQYF. The entire variable domain, with the rest obtained from reference TRBV9 and TRBJ2-5, is as follows: DSGVTQTPKHLITATGQRVTLRCSPRSGDLSVYWYQQSLDQGLQFLIQYYNGEERAKGNILERFSAQQFPDLHSELNLSSLELGDSALYFCASSRETQYFGPGTRLLVL.

The chain is built from TRBV9 and TRBJ2-7, with 13 bases fitting TRBD2. The CDR3 has 19 amino acids. CDR1 is SGDLS and CDR2 is YYNGEE in the germline V gene. V shed 4 bases, J shed 2 bases, and the junction held 15 bases outside the gene matches. The CDR3 DNA follows: TGTGCCAGCAGCCCCCAACTAGCGGGAGGGCCAAAACCAACCTACGAGCAGTACTTC. Its protein is CASSPQLAGGPKPTYEQYF. The full variable domain, in which reference TRBV9 and TRBJ2-7 provide the parts outside the CDR3, is DSGVTQTPKHLITATGQRVTLRCSPRSGDLSVYWYQQSLDQGLQFLIQYYNGEERAKGNILERFSAQQFPDLHSELNLSSLELGDSALYFCASSPQLAGGPKPTYEQYFGPGTRLTVT.

V usage is TRBV6-5 and J usage is TRBJ2-7, with 8 bases that match TRBD1. J was trimmed by 6 bases and V by 6 bases; bases with no gene match: 13. The germline gives CDR1 MNHEY, CDR2 SVGAGI. CDR3 length equals 15 residues. CDR3 protein: CASRMDREESSEQYF. The CDR3 bases are TGTGCCAGCAGGATGGACAGGGAAGAGTCGAGCGAGCAGTACTTC.

This clone showed up just once. The chain joins TRBV6-6 to TRBJ2-5; 7 positions match TRBD1. Germline-derived CDR1 and CDR2 are MNHNY and SVGAGI (reference sequence). V gave up 6 bases and J gave up 1 base; unmatched junction bases: 2. This CDR3 contains 13 residues. Written as DNA, the CDR3 is TGTGCCAGCAGCCGGGACAGCCAAGAGACCCAGTACTTC. Translation gives CASSRDSQETQYF.

This clone was detected a few times. At one end, the junction sequence differs from germline, possibly due to a read error. J is TRBJ2-3 and V is TRBV7-2; no clear D. The germline gives CDR1 SGHTA, CDR2 FQGNSA. This CDR3 contains 13 residues. As DNA, the CDR3 is TGTGCCAGCAGCCCCCATAGCAGAGATACGCAGTATTTT. Protein: CASSPHSRDTQYF.

This clone was picked up a small number of times. The chain links TRBV4-3 to TRBJ2-7; the match to TRBD1 covers 9 bases. The CDR3 consists of 16 residues. CDR1 is LGHNA and CDR2 is YSLEER in the germline V gene. The V segment lost 0 bases and the J segment 3 bases; nucleotides outside the gene matches: 6. The CDR3: CASSQEPGTGSYEQYF. DNA for the CDR3: TGCGCCAGCAGCCAAGAGCCCGGGACAGGGAGCTACGAGCAGTACTTC.

This clone has just one count. The gene calls are TRBV6-6 and TRBJ1-5; D may be TRBD1 (5 bases). Trimming cost V 8 bases and J 2 bases, with 13 bases left between them. The germline V gene has CDR1 MNHNY and CDR2 SVGAGI (reference sequence). The CDR3 is 14 amino acids. The chain's CDR3 is CASLPGQGNQPQHF. In DNA, the CDR3 is TGTGCCAGCCTGCCAGGGCAGGGCAATCAGCCCCAGCATTTT.

This rearrangement joins TRBV7-9 to TRBJ2-7; 11 bases agree with TRBD1. Germline loops: CDR1 SEHNR, CDR2 FQNEAQ (reference sequence). The length of the CDR3 is 16 residues. The V gene end was trimmed by 5 bases and the J gene end by 6 bases; junction bases not matched to a gene: 12. The CDR3 region has the DNA TGTGCCAGCAGCCCCTCCGGGACAGGGGGATTGGGCGAGCAGTACTTC. It codes for CASSPSGTGGLGEQYF.

The CDR3 loop is CASSLAGVGDTQYF. In nucleotides, the CDR3 is TGTGCCAGCAGCTTGGCGGGAGTGGGGGATACGCAGTATTTT. The chain has TRBV5-4 and TRBJ2-3, with D perhaps matching TRBD2 (6 bases). Germline-derived CDR1 and CDR2 are SGHNT and YYREEE (reference sequence). The V end was cut by 0 bases, the J end by 6 bases, with 11 bases between. This CDR3 spans 14 amino acids.

The chain recombines TRBV2 with TRBJ2-7; D remains unclear. The CDR3 has 12 residues. Germline assignment: CDR1 SNHLY and CDR2 FYNNEI. The germline V and J ends were trimmed by 7 bases and 3 bases, with 10 bases remaining between them. The CDR3 sequence is CASIPSRYEQYF. CDR3 DNA sequence: TGTGCCAGCATCCCGTCCCGCTACGAGCAGTACTTC.

This clone was observed a handful of times. The rearrangement uses TRBV7-6 and TRBJ2-2; TRBD1 matches 8 bases. Trimming at V came to 5 bases and at J to 9 bases, leaving 8 bases not matched to a gene. The CDR3 contains 14 residues. Germline-derived CDR1 and CDR2 are SGHVS and FNYEAQ. CDR3 coding DNA: TGTGCCAGCAGCGCCAGGGGGCCGGGGCGGGAGCTGTTTTTT. This codes for CASSARGPGRELFF.

The rearrangement uses TRBV4-3 and TRBJ2-7; possibly TRBD2 for D (6 bases). V gave up 1 base and J gave up 2 bases, with 18 bases separating them. Germline CDR1 LGHNA, CDR2 YSLEER. The CDR3 runs to 17 residues. The CDR3 nucleotides are TGCGCCAGCAGCCAAGGCCCGACGGGAGTTCACCCCTACGAGCAGTACTTC. This gives the protein CASSQGPTGVHPYEQYF.

The chain carries TRBV12-5 and TRBJ1-3; a weak D match, TRBD1 (5 bases). Trimming left V 3 bases short and J 4 bases short, with 13 bases between. Germline assignment: CDR1 LGHNT and CDR2 FRNRAP. CDR3 size: 15 residues. The CDR3 spells CASGFLGPGGNTIYF. The CDR3 region has the DNA TGTGCTAGTGGTTTCCTCGGACCAGGGGGAAACACCATATATTTT.

This clone showed up just once. The rearrangement joins TRBV21-1 to TRBJ1-2; the table assigns TRBD1, which was not confirmed against the DNA. TRBV21-1 is an annotated pseudogene. The CDR3 has 20 residues. The CDR3: CASSKGFRDRGDSYDYGYTF. The DNA of the CDR3 is TGTGCCAGCAGCAAAGGGTTCCGGGACAGGGGGGATAGTTACGACTATGGCTACACCTTC.

The chain joins TRBV27 to TRBJ1-2; the D gene is possibly TRBD1 (5 bases). The germline gives CDR1 MNHEY, CDR2 SMNVEV (reference sequence). V dropped 4 bases and J dropped 3 bases, with 15 bases sitting between them. CDR3 size: 15 residues. Here the CDR3 reads CASSSQEAFYYGYTF. The DNA of the CDR3 is TGTGCCAGCAGTTCACAGGAAGCCTTCTACTATGGCTACACCTTC.

The chain carries TRBV4-1 and TRBJ2-7; 8 nucleotides line up with TRBD1. The germline CDR1 and CDR2 sequences are MGHRA and YSYEKL. V was pared by 8 bases and J by 4 bases, with 22 bases of the junction left unmatched. The CDR3 has 18 residues. Here the CDR3 DNA reads TGCGCCAGCCGCAGATACCCAGGCCCCAGGGGGCAAGGGTACGAGCAGTACTTC. Amino acids: CASRRYPGPRGQGYEQYF.

This clone was counted a few times. The chain recombines TRBV7-2 with TRBJ2-5, with D uncertain. The ends were cut back, 5 bases at V and 9 bases at J, with 13 bases in the middle. The CDR3 contains 12 residues. CDR1 is SGHTA and CDR2 is FQGNSA in the germline V gene. The CDR3 DNA follows: TGTGCCAGCAGCCCCGACATTGGGCCCCAGTACTTC. The encoded protein is CASSPDIGPQYF. Combining the CDR3 with reference TRBV7-2 and TRBJ2-5 gives the whole variable domain GAGVSQSPSNKVTEKGKDVELRCDPISGHTALYWYRQSLGQGLEFLIYFQGNSAPDKSGLPSDRFSAERTGGSVSTLTIQRTQQEDSAVYLCASSPDIGPQYFGPGTRLLVL.

This chain links TRBV21-1 with TRBJ2-2; the table's D call TRBD1 went unverified against the DNA. TRBV21-1 is classified as a pseudogene. The CDR3 is 14 amino acids. The CDR3 region has the DNA TGTGCCAGCAGAAGGGGCAGGGACACCGGGGAGCTGTTTTTT. As protein: CASRRGRDTGELFF.

This clone turned up a few times. The rearrangement links TRBV29-1 to TRBJ2-7; D may be TRBD1 (5 bases). With 6 bases removed from V and 4 bases from J, the gap between germline ends came to 10 bases. Germline CDR1 and CDR2: SQVTM and ANQGSEA. The CDR3 is 11 residues long. CDR3 bases: TGCAGCGTGGAACAGGAATACGAGCAGTACTTC. This codes for CSVEQEYEQYF.

V gene TRBV7-6 combines with J gene TRBJ2-7, with D possibly TRBD2 on 6 matching bases. There are 16 residues in the CDR3. The germline V gene has CDR1 SGHVS and CDR2 FNYEAQ. The germline V and J ends were trimmed by 5 bases and 6 bases, with 23 bases remaining between them. The CDR3 is CASSPRRLGGFVEQYF. The CDR3 DNA reads TGTGCCAGCAGCCCAAGACGTTTGGGGGGTTTTGTCGAGCAGTACTTC.

The chain links TRBV11-3 to TRBJ1-3; 7 bases fit TRBD1. This CDR3 spans 16 amino acids. Looked up from germline, CDR1 is SGHNT and CDR2 is YENEEA. After removal of 5 bases from V and 0 bases from J, the junction contained 7 bases not matched to a gene. The CDR3 loop reads CASSLRDSNSGNTIYF. The CDR3 DNA reads TGTGCCAGCAGCCTCCGGGACAGCAACTCTGGAAACACCATATATTTT.

This sequence joins TRBV14 and TRBJ2-7, with TRBD1 matching 10 bases. Losses at the gene ends were 0 bases for V and 2 bases for J; bases not matched to a gene: 4. This CDR3 spans 16 amino acids. The germline V gene has CDR1 SGHDN and CDR2 FVKESK. CDR3 protein: CASSQELGQGAYEQYF. The CDR3 bases are TGTGCCAGCAGCCAAGAATTAGGACAGGGGGCCTACGAGCAGTACTTC. Using reference TRBV14 and TRBJ2-7 for the parts outside the CDR3, the full variable domain is EAGVTQFPSHSVIEKGQTVTLRCDPISGHDNLYWYRRVMGKEIKFLLHFVKESKQDESGMPNNRFLAERTGGTYSTLKVQPAELEDSGVYFCASSQELGQGAYEQYFGPGTRLTVT.